This T cell receptor beta chain was recovered during a study of T cells after yellow fever vaccination. This clonotype showed up just a few times. The CDR3 has 21 residues. Germline V gives CDR1 KGHSH, CDR2 LQKENI. Trimming removed 3 bases at V and 0 bases at J, with 29 bases between. Each CDR3 protein is one row after TCRdb ran MiXCR on the 5' RACE reads. This table holds about 120,000 distinct CDR3 sequences, 7.2% found once. The sample was CD4+ T cells sorted from PBMCs, taken around 45 days after the first yellow fever vaccination. The chain joins TRBV18 to TRBJ1-2, with a weak D call TRBD1 (5 bases). The sequence was collected from a man aged 18 to 29 who received the YFV17D yellow fever vaccine. In DNA, the CDR3 is TGTGCCAGCTCACCTAGTCAATCTCGGGGGTCGACTGTGGGAGCTAACTATGGCTACACCTTC. It is translated as CASSPSQSRGSTVGANYGYTF.